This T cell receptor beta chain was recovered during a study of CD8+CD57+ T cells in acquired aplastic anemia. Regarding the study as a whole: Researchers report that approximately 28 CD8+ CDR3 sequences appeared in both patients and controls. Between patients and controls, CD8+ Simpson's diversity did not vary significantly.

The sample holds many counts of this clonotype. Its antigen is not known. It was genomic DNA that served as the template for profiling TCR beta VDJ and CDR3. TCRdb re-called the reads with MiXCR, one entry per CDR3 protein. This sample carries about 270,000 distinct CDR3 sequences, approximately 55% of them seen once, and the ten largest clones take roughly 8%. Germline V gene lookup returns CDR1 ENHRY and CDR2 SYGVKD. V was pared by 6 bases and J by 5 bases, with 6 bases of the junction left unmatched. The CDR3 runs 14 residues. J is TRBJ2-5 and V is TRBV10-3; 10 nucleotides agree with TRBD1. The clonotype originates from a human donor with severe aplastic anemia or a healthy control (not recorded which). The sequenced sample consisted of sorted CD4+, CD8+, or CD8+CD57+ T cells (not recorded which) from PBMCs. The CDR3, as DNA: TGTGCCATCAGGCCGGGACAGGGGTTGGAGACCCAGTACTTC. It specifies CAIRPGQGLETQYF.